This entry lists 27 T cell receptor beta chains sequenced from one sample in a study of shared clonotypes between healthy human individuals. Profiling relied on immunoSEQ multiplex PCR, and the TCRdb table lists in-frame clones only, not all of them. The table lists about 990,000 clones, about 80% of them singletons, with roughly 0.57% in the top ten. Specimen: memory CD4+ T cells from PBMCs. Subset defined: CD45RA-negative fraction. All receptors derive from a man aged 18 to 29 in good health. Some clones in this sample may be carry-over from other donors' samples.

The chain joins TRBV7-9 to TRBJ2-5, with a tentative D call TRBD1 (5 bases). V was trimmed by 2 bases and J by 5 bases, leaving 15 bases between them. Germline loops: CDR1 SEHNR, CDR2 FQNEAQ (reference sequence). The CDR3 consists of 15 residues. DNA for the CDR3: TGTGCCAGCAGCTTACTCTCAGGGTACGGGGAGACCCAGTACTTC. This gives the protein CASSLLSGYGETQYF.

V and J are TRBV28 and TRBJ1-1; D might be TRBD1 (6 bases). The CDR3 runs 15 residues. Trimming removed 4 bases at V and 0 bases at J, with 12 bases between. The germline V gene has CDR1 MDHEN and CDR2 SYDVKM. The CDR3 reads CASSWGGGVNTEAFF. The CDR3 nucleotides read TGTGCCAGCAGTTGGGGAGGGGGTGTGAACACTGAAGCTTTCTTT.

The rearrangement links TRBV4-3 to TRBJ2-3, with TRBD2 matching over 12 bases. V shed 2 bases, J shed 6 bases, and the junction held 9 bases outside the gene matches. Germline-derived CDR1 and CDR2 are LGHNA and YSLEER. The CDR3 runs to 17 residues. The CDR3 DNA reads as TGCGCCAGCAGCCAACGCCTTCTAGCGGGAGGGGCGGATACGCAGTATTTT. Protein sequence: CASSQRLLAGGADTQYF.

CDR3 amino acids: CASSVRLQGGEQYF. The CDR3 DNA reads TGTGCCAGCAGTGTTCGGCTCCAAGGGGGGGAGCAGTACTTC. The chain uses TRBV2 and TRBJ2-7; D is tentatively TRBD1 or TRBD2 (6 bases each). Per the germline V gene, CDR1 is SNHLY and CDR2 is FYNNEI. The V gene lost 4 bases and the J gene lost 7 bases, with 17 bases spanning the gap. The length of the CDR3 is 14 residues.

On this clone: The sample carries other DNA sequences with the same CDR3. DNA for the CDR3: TGTGCCACCAGCAGGGATCAGGGTATTATATACAAGCAGTACTTC. It translates to CATSRDQGIIYKQYF. The V call is TRBV15, the J call TRBJ2-7; tentative D call: TRBD1 (5 bases). This CDR3 spans 15 amino acids. With 3 bases removed from V and 8 bases from J, the gap between germline ends came to 20 bases. The germline V gene has CDR1 LNHNV and CDR2 YYDKDF (reference sequence).

The chain combines TRBV5-6 with TRBJ1-2; TRBD1 matches 7 bases. There are 16 residues in the CDR3. V was pared by 0 bases and J by 7 bases, with 12 bases of the junction left unmatched. CDR1 and CDR2 (germline): SGHDT, YYEEEE. The CDR3 here is CASSLDRGFELGGYTF. The CDR3 DNA reads TGTGCCAGCAGCTTGGACAGGGGATTCGAGCTAGGTGGCTACACCTTC.

This clone was seen many times. CDR3 protein: CASSPGTHRESQYF. The CDR3 DNA follows: TGTGCCAGCAGCCCAGGGACTCATCGCGAGTCTCAGTACTTC. The chain carries TRBV5-4 and TRBJ2-7; TRBD2 is a possible D gene (6 bases). V lost 4 bases and J 10 bases, leaving 21 bases between the germline ends. Looked up from germline, CDR1 is SGHNT and CDR2 is YYREEE (reference sequence). The CDR3 covers 14 residues. The full variable domain, its missing parts supplied by reference TRBV5-4 and TRBJ2-7, is ETGVTQSPTHLIKTRGQQVTLRCSSQSGHNTVSWYQQALGQGPQFIFQYYREEENGRGNFPPRFSGLQFPNYSSELNVNALELDDSALYLCASSPGTHRESQYFGPGTRLTVT.

In DNA form, the CDR3 reads TGTGCCAGCTCACCGCAAGGGACAGATAGGGAAAAACTGTTTTTT. Protein sequence: CASSPQGTDREKLFF. V usage is TRBV18 and J usage is TRBJ1-4; 7 bases line up with TRBD1. CDR3 length: 15 amino acids. Per the germline V gene, CDR1 is KGHSH and CDR2 is LQKENI. The V gene end was trimmed by 3 bases and the J gene end by 8 bases; junction bases not matched to a gene: 9.

CDR3 DNA: TGTGCCAGCTGGGCGACAGGGCCTAACTATGGCTACACCTTC. This sequence encodes CASWATGPNYGYTF. This chain uses TRBV2 with TRBJ1-2; 7 bases match TRBD1. CDR3 size: 14 residues. CDR1 and CDR2 (germline): SNHLY, FYNNEI. V shed 8 bases and J 0 bases; nucleotides not matched to a gene: 6.

The V and J genes are TRBV7-3 and TRBJ2-7; D might be TRBD1 (5 bases). Germline V gene sequence: CDR1 SGHTA, CDR2 FQGTGA. Trimming took off 0 bases at V and 0 bases at J, with 6 bases between the two ends. This CDR3 spans 14 amino acids. The CDR3 DNA follows: TGTGCCAGCAGCTTAACGGGGCCCTCCTACGAGCAGTACTTC. Its translation is CASSLTGPSYEQYF.

The rearrangement joins TRBV7-8 to TRBJ1-1, with TRBD1 matching over 11 bases. Germline lookup yields CDR1 SGHVS and CDR2 FQNEAQ. The CDR3 sequence is 16 residues long. Losses at the gene ends were 2 bases for V and 4 bases for J; bases not matched to a gene: 6. The CDR3 sequence: CASSLRTGGLGTEAFF. DNA of the CDR3: TGTGCCAGCAGCTTACGGACAGGGGGCTTGGGCACTGAAGCTTTCTTT.

Regarding this clone: A much larger clone lies a single base off, so this may be a read error. The sample has other DNA sequences that encode this CDR3 too. This chain's CDR3 is CACTRASYNEQFF. CDR3 DNA sequence: TGCGCCTGTACAAGGGCTAGTTACAATGAGCAGTTCTTC. The V gene is TRBV30, the J gene TRBJ2-1; no clear D. CDR1 GTSNPN and CDR2 SVGIG come from the germline V gene (reference sequence). This CDR3 region has 13 residues.

About this clone: A read error is likely here: a far larger clone is one base away. This chain links TRBV2 with TRBJ2-7; D possibly matches TRBD1 or TRBD2 (5 bases each). Looked up from germline, CDR1 is SNHLY and CDR2 is FYNNEI. This CDR3 spans 13 amino acids. CDR3 DNA sequence: TGTGCCACGTTCGGGACGCCAGAGTACGAGCAGCACTTC. This encodes CATFGTPEYEQHF.

The V and J genes are TRBV2 and TRBJ1-5, with TRBD1 identical over 7 bases. The CDR3 runs 14 residues. V lost 8 bases, J lost 0 bases, and 4 bases stayed unmatched. CDR1 and CDR2 from the germline V gene are SNHLY and FYNNEI. Written as DNA, the CDR3 is TGTGCCAGCCTCAGGGGGAGTAGCAATCAGCCCCAGCATTTT. Protein: CASLRGSSNQPQHF.

The gene calls are TRBV29-1 and TRBJ2-5; possibly TRBD1 or TRBD2 for D (5 bases each). Germline V lookup: CDR1 SQVTM, CDR2 ANQGSEA. V lost 8 bases and J 8 bases, leaving 18 bases between the germline ends. This CDR3 is 12 amino acids long. DNA of the CDR3: TGCAGCTCCCGGGGCCCTCAGGGTACCCAGTACTTC. Translation: CSSRGPQGTQYF.

This clone was detected a few times. This chain links TRBV6-1 with TRBJ1-2; the D gene is possibly TRBD1 (5 bases). With 2 bases removed from V and 8 bases from J, the gap between germline ends came to 18 bases. The CDR3 is 15 amino acids. From germline, CDR1 is MNHNS and CDR2 SASEGT. The CDR3 DNA is TGTGCCAGCAGTGAAAAGGAGGGCAGGGTAGGAGGCTACACCTTC. This translates into CASSEKEGRVGGYTF.

This clone turned up a few times. At one end, the junction sequence differs from germline, possibly due to a read error. V and J are TRBV28 and TRBJ2-7; D gene unclear. Per the germline V gene, CDR1 is MDHEN and CDR2 is SYDVKM. The CDR3 runs 14 residues. Written as DNA, the CDR3 is TGTGCCAGCAGTTTCCTGGCGCCACCCTATGAGCAGTACTTC. Translated: CASSFLAPPYEQYF.

The chain couples TRBV11-3 to TRBJ2-7; the D is unclear. The CDR3 has 13 amino acids. Germline-derived CDR1 and CDR2 are SGHNT and YENEEA. The germline V and J ends were trimmed by 3 bases and 7 bases, with 13 bases remaining between them. The CDR3 nucleotides are TGTGCCAGCAGCTTCAATTCAAAGGTGGAGCAGTACTTC. The encoded protein is CASSFNSKVEQYF.

This chain joins TRBV7-2 and TRBJ2-1, with 8 bases aligning to TRBD2. V shed 6 bases and J 7 bases; nucleotides not matched to a gene: 23. Per the germline V gene, CDR1 is SGHTA and CDR2 is FQGNSA. There are 19 residues in the CDR3. The CDR3 sequence: CASRGGRSVLTSVRNEQFF. In DNA form, the CDR3 reads TGTGCCAGCAGGGGGGGGAGAAGCGTCCTGACTAGCGTAAGGAATGAGCAGTTCTTC. The full variable domain, its missing parts supplied by reference TRBV7-2 and TRBJ2-1, is GAGVSQSPSNKVTEKGKDVELRCDPISGHTALYWYRQSLGQGLEFLIYFQGNSAPDKSGLPSDRFSAERTGGSVSTLTIQRTQQEDSAVYLCASRGGRSVLTSVRNEQFFGPGTRLTVL.

This clone was observed a handful of times. This chain links TRBV5-6 with TRBJ2-7; no definite D call. The V end was cut by 0 bases, the J end by 4 bases, with 2 bases between. The V gene's germline CDR1 is SGHDT and CDR2 YYEEEE. This CDR3 is 11 amino acids long. In DNA, the CDR3 is TGTGCCAGCAGCTTGGGGTACGAGCAGTACTTC. It codes for CASSLGYEQYF.

The chain couples TRBV19 to TRBJ1-1, with 8 bases lining up with TRBD1. Germline trimming cut 6 bases from V and 1 base from J; bases unmatched to any gene: 10. The CDR3 covers 16 residues. CDR1 is LNHDA, CDR2 SQIVND, per germline (reference sequence). CDR3 in DNA: TGTGCCAGTAGCACACAGGGGGTCAGGACGAACACTGAAGCTTTCTTT. Protein sequence: CASSTQGVRTNTEAFF.

The CDR3 sequence: CASSYSSGVGYEQYF. The CDR3 bases are TGTGCCAGCAGTTACAGTAGCGGGGTGGGGTACGAGCAGTACTTC. The chain has TRBV6-6 and TRBJ2-7, with 8 bases lining up with TRBD2. Trimming removed 2 bases from V and 4 bases from J; junction bases left unmatched: 7. The CDR3 is 15 residues long. Germline V gene sequence: CDR1 MNHNY, CDR2 SVGAGI (reference sequence).

The V and J genes are TRBV10-3 and TRBJ1-3; 9 bases are shared with TRBD1. Per germline, CDR1 ENHRY and CDR2 SYGVKD. The length of the CDR3 is 15 residues. V lost 11 bases to trimming and J lost 0 bases; unmatched junction nucleotides: 8. The CDR3 here is CAVGGGQGSGNTIYF. The DNA of the CDR3 is TGTGCCGTCGGGGGGGGACAGGGCTCTGGAAACACCATATATTTT.

The chain couples TRBV28 to TRBJ2-1, with D possibly being TRBD1 or TRBD2 (5 bases each). Germline V gene lookup returns CDR1 MDHEN and CDR2 SYDVKM. CDR3 length: 15 amino acids. The ends were cut back, 0 bases at V and 6 bases at J, with 12 bases in the middle. CDR3 in DNA: TGTGCCAGCAGTTTATGGGGAGCCGGGGCCAATGAGCAGTTCTTC. This encodes CASSLWGAGANEQFF. Filled out from reference TRBV28 and TRBJ2-1, the complete variable domain reads DVKVTQSSRYLVKRTGEKVFLECVQDMDHENMFWYRQDPGLGLRLIYFSYDVKMKEKGDIPEGYSVSREKKERFSLILESASTNQTSMYLCASSLWGAGANEQFFGPGTRLTVL.

This clone is a singleton in its sample. The chain is built from TRBV18 and TRBJ2-6, with 11 bases aligning to TRBD1. The CDR3 covers 18 residues. From germline, CDR1 is KGHSH and CDR2 LQKENI. J gave up 0 bases and V 1 base, and 2 bases lay outside the gene matches. The DNA for the CDR3 is TGTGCCAGCTCACCACGGGGGACAGGGGGCTCTGGGGCCAACGTCCTGACTTTC. This sequence encodes CASSPRGTGGSGANVLTF.

The V call is TRBV29-1, the J call TRBJ2-2; D unresolved. The CDR3 runs to 12 residues. Trimming removed 4 bases from V and 2 bases from J, with 5 bases in between. CDR1 is SQVTM and CDR2 is ANQGSEA in the germline V gene. The CDR3 bases are TGCAGCGTTGGGCCTAACACCGGGGAGCTGTTTTTT. This encodes CSVGPNTGELFF.

The rearrangement joins TRBV2 to TRBJ1-3; D remains ambiguous. This CDR3 comprises 14 residues. V lost 4 bases and J lost 3, with 10 bases in between. Germline values: CDR1 SNHLY, CDR2 FYNNEI. The chain's CDR3 is CASSAMANGNTIYF. The CDR3 DNA follows: TGTGCCAGCAGTGCCATGGCTAATGGAAACACCATATATTTT.